This T cell receptor beta chain was retrieved from a study of cytomegalovirus exposure and HLA in healthy donors. The CDR3 length is 13 residues. Germline V gene data show CDR1 as MDHEN and CDR2 as SYDVKM. V dropped 6 bases and J dropped 9; count of bases not matched to a gene: 8. PCR used 60 Vbeta primers and 13 Jbeta primers. Sequenced by immunoSEQ multiplex PCR; TCRdb stores in-frame clones only, minus some. The sample shows fewer than 200,000 clones, around 80% of them seen only once. The sample comprised PBMCs. This receptor was taken from a man aged 35 to 55 in good health and CMV-seronegative. The chain joins TRBV28 to TRBJ2-1; 7 bases fit TRBD2. This chain's CDR3 is CASSKRGGAEQFF. For the CDR3, the DNA is TGTGCCAGCAGCAAGCGGGGAGGGGCTGAGCAGTTCTTC.